This record concerns one T cell receptor (beta chain) sequence. Trimming removed 6 bases from V and 3 bases from J; junction bases left unmatched: 7. This CDR3 comprises 15 residues. The germline CDR1 and CDR2 sequences are MDHEN and SYDVKM. TCRdb itself ran the RT-PCR reads through MiXCR, one entry per CDR3 protein. The sample consists of about 680,000 distinct CDR3 sequences, 12% to 15% of them appearing once. The sample consisted of memory CD4+ T cells from blood. The chain carries TRBV28 and TRBJ2-2; 7 bases line up with TRBD2. The receptor was derived from a female donor in good health, serving as a healthy control. Here the CDR3 DNA reads TGTGCCAGCAGATCTCTAGCGGCATACACCGGGGAGCTGTTTTTT. It encodes CASRSLAAYTGELFF.